A selection of T cell receptor beta chains follows, all from one sample in a study of cytomegalovirus exposure and HLA in healthy donors. Using immunoSEQ multiplex PCR, the repertoire was profiled, and TCRdb retains in-frame clones only, with some absent. In the table there are under 200,000 clones, 75% to 90% of which are singletons. Source material: PBMCs. These receptors were collected from a woman aged 18-29 years in good health and CMV-seronegative. CDR3s include the opening cysteine and the closing phenylalanine or tryptophan. Each record gives: D gene, clone size, V gene, J gene, CDR3 protein. D genes are given only for firm matches. Clone size is given for some rows only: seen once, a few or many times, or a class if the clone is expanded.

D: TRBD1; size: -; V: TRBV10-3; J: TRBJ1-1; CDR3: CAIRTGGTNTEAFF
D: -; size: few; V: TRBV6-5; J: TRBJ2-7; CDR3: CASSYSTRGDEQYF
D: TRBD1; size: -; V: TRBV6-5; J: TRBJ2-3; CDR3: CASSKGQGYRDTQYF
D: TRBD1; size: few; V: TRBV27; J: TRBJ2-7; CDR3: CASSLETGSDHEQYF
D: -; size: -; V: TRBV14; J: TRBJ2-7; CDR3: CASSPTDKPPYEQYF
D: TRBD2; size: -; V: TRBV6-1; J: TRBJ2-2; CDR3: CATTRTSGITGELFF
D: -; size: -; V: TRBV29-1; J: TRBJ1-2; CDR3: CSVVLRGYGYTF
D: TRBD1; size: -; V: TRBV15; J: TRBJ1-4; CDR3: CATSRFSGTGDEKLFF
D: -; size: once; V: TRBV29-1; J: -; CDR3: CSVRESTYEQYF
D: TRBD2; size: -; V: TRBV6-6; J: TRBJ2-1; CDR3: CASSYGGGGYNEQFF
D: TRBD2; size: -; V: TRBV29-1; J: TRBJ2-7; CDR3: CSVEASGGYEQYF
D: TRBD2; size: -; V: TRBV19; J: TRBJ2-1; CDR3: CASSALPSGRSDNEQFF
D: TRBD2; size: -; V: TRBV2; J: TRBJ2-3; CDR3: CASNPTSGGVDTQYF
D: -; size: -; V: TRBV5-1; J: TRBJ2-3; CDR3: CASSLVSTPSGDTQYF
D: TRBD1; size: -; V: TRBV27; J: TRBJ2-7; CDR3: CASSWTGQAYEQYF
D: -; size: -; V: TRBV11-3; J: TRBJ2-7; CDR3: CASSPKGGTSDEQYF
D: TRBD2; size: -; V: TRBV18; J: TRBJ2-1; CDR3: CASSPAGGDSEQFF
D: -; size: -; V: TRBV6-1; J: TRBJ2-7; CDR3: CASSELGSLYEQYF
D: -; size: -; V: TRBV18; J: TRBJ1-3; CDR3: CASSPTVGQSSGNTIYF
D: TRBD2; size: -; V: TRBV4-2; J: TRBJ2-2; CDR3: CASSQESTWSLAGETGELFF
D: TRBD2; size: -; V: TRBV5-6; J: TRBJ2-3; CDR3: CASSPGTSEYAQYF
D: TRBD1; size: -; V: TRBV19; J: TRBJ1-2; CDR3: CASSWDSSLFGYTF
D: TRBD1; size: -; V: TRBV11-2; J: TRBJ2-5; CDR3: CASSKDRGQETQYF
D: -; size: -; V: TRBV5-1; J: TRBJ2-1; CDR3: CASSLVGGNEQFF
D: TRBD1; size: -; V: TRBV2; J: TRBJ2-1; CDR3: CASSRVTGINEQFF
D: TRBD1; size: -; V: TRBV4-1; J: TRBJ2-1; CDR3: CASSQPTRGPSNEQFF
D: TRBD1; size: once; V: TRBV18; J: TRBJ1-2; CDR3: CASSPLGTDFYGYTF
D: TRBD2; size: -; V: TRBV28; J: TRBJ2-1; CDR3: CASSSRFTSGDEQFF
D: -; size: -; V: TRBV7-6; J: TRBJ2-7; CDR3: CASSFSGNSYEQYF
D: -; size: -; V: TRBV19; J: TRBJ1-5; CDR3: CASNRGGRQPQHF
D: TRBD1; size: -; V: TRBV29-1; J: TRBJ2-1; CDR3: CSVGDRVNEQFF
D: TRBD2; size: -; V: TRBV5-1; J: TRBJ2-5; CDR3: CASSSLAGVGETQYF